Below, one TCR beta chain is given with its context. The data derive from a study of blood T cell repertoires in COVID-19. Generated by immunoSEQ multiplex PCR, the TCRdb table keeps only in-frame clones and is missing some. The sample lists 150,000 to 250,000 clones; about nine tenths were seen once. Recovery among Cohort 3 donors was established by two negative PCRs, clearance, or symptom resolution. Sequenced sample: PBMCs or T cells enriched from blood (not recorded which). This TCR was sampled from a woman aged 25-40 years who had recovered from COVID-19.

For the CDR3, the DNA is TGTGCCAGCAAGACCGGGACAGGTCTAGATACGCAGTATTTT. Residues: CASKTGTGLDTQYF. V and J are TRBV6-6 and TRBJ2-3; TRBD1 agrees at 8 bases. The CDR3 runs to 14 residues. V was clipped by 7 bases and J by 5 bases; unmatched bases: 8. The germline V gene has CDR1 MNHNY and CDR2 SVGAGI (reference sequence).